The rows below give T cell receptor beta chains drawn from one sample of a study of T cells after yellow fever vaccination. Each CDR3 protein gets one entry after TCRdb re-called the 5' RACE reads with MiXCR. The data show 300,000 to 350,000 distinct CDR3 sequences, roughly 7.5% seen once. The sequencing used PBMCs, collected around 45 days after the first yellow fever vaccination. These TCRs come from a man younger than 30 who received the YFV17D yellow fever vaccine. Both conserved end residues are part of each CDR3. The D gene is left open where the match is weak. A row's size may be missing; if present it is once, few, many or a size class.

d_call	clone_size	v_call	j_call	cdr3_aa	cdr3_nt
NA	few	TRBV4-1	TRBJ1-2	CASSRQEYPRTNYGYTF	TGCGCCAGCAGCCGCCAGGAGTACCCTAGGACTAACTATGGCTACACCTTC
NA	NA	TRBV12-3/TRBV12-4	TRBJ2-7	CASGTGLGRYEQYF	TGTGCCAGCGGGACGGGGTTGGGACGCTACGAGCAGTACTTC
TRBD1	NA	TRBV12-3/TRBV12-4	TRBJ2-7	CASSFGTGGLGEQYF	TGTGCCAGCAGTTTTGGGACAGGGGGCTTAGGCGAGCAGTACTTC
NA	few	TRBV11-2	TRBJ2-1	CASSLGGSGAYNEQFF	TGTGCCAGCAGCTTAGGAGGTAGCGGAGCCTACAATGAGCAGTTCTTC
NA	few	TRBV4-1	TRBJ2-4	CASSQAGVLDIQYF	TGCGCCAGCAGCCAAGCTGGTGTGTTGGACATTCAGTACTTC
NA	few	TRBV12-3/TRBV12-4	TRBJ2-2	CASSLTPYTGELFF	TGTGCCAGCAGTTTGACACCATATACCGGGGAGCTGTTTTTT
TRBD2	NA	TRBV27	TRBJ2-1	CASGTSRNGEQFF	TGTGCCAGTGGGACTAGCAGAAACGGTGAGCAGTTCTTC
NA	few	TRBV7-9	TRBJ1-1	CASTLSALAFF	TGTGCCAGCACCCTTTCCGCATTGGCTTTCTTT
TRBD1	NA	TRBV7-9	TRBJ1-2	CASSPLGQGNGYTF	TGTGCCAGCAGCCCATTGGGACAGGGGAATGGCTACACCTTC
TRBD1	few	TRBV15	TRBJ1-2	CATSREAGGYGYTF	TGTGCCACCAGCAGAGAGGCAGGGGGCTATGGCTACACCTTC
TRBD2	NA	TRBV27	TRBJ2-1	CASSVAGGYNEQFF	TGTGCCAGCAGTGTAGCGGGGGGTTACAATGAGCAGTTCTTC
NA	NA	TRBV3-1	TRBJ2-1	CASSHGDRRNNEQFF	TGTGCCAGCAGCCACGGAGACCGGAGGAACAATGAGCAGTTCTTC
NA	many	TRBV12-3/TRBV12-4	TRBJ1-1	CASSAKVAFF	TGTGCCAGCTCGGCGAAGGTGGCTTTCTTT
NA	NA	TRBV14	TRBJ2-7	CASSLRGFTYEQYF	TGTGCCAGCAGCCTGCGGGGATTTACCTACGAGCAGTACTTC
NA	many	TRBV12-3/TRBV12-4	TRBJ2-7	CASSWRAWYSYEQYF	TGTGCCAGCAGTTGGAGGGCCTGGTACTCCTACGAGCAGTACTTC
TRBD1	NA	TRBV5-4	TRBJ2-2	CASSLGGTGSATGELFF	TGTGCCAGCAGCTTGGGAGGGACAGGGAGTGCGACCGGGGAGCTGTTTTTT
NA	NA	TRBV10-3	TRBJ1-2	CAIRGDGKDGYTF	TGTGCCATCAGGGGGGACGGTAAGGATGGCTACACCTTC
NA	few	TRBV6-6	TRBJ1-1	CASSYVQNTEAFF	TGTGCCAGCAGTTACGTCCAAAACACTGAAGCTTTCTTT
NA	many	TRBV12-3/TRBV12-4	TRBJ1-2	CASSGGGGYTF	TGTGCCAGCAGTGGGGGTGGGGGCTACACCTTC
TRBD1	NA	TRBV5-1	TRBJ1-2	CASSLGRTGQIDGYTF	TGCGCCAGCAGCTTGGGACGGACAGGGCAGATTGATGGCTACACCTTC
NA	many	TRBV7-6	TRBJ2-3	CASSFGGSDTQYF	TGTGCCAGCAGCTTCGGGGGATCAGATACGCAGTATTTT
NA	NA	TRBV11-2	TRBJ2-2	CASSDTIRSALGAGELFF	TGTGCCAGCAGCGATACTATCCGGTCGGCCCTGGGAGCCGGGGAGCTGTTTTTT
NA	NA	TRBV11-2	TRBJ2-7	CASRLSLRGGRSYEQYF	TGTGCCAGCAGGCTCTCGCTCAGGGGGGGCAGGTCCTACGAGCAGTACTTC
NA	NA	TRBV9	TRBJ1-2	CASSGKARGDGYTF	TGTGCCAGCAGCGGTAAAGCGAGGGGTGATGGCTACACCTTC
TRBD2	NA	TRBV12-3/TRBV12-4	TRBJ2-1	CASTIAGASSYNEQFF	TGTGCCAGCACAATAGCGGGGGCTAGCTCCTACAATGAGCAGTTCTTC
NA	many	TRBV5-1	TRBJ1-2	CASSEQGLGYTF	TGCGCCAGCAGCGAGCAGGGTCTTGGCTACACCTTC
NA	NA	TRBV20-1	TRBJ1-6	CSANLGTYNSPLHF	TGCAGTGCAAATCTAGGCACCTATAATTCACCCCTCCACTTT
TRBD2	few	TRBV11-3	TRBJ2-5	CASSKHGTSGQETQYF	TGTGCCAGCAGCAAACACGGGACTAGCGGACAAGAGACCCAGTACTTC
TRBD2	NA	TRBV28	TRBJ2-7	CASSSPGLAVEQYF	TGTGCCAGCAGTTCCCCGGGACTAGCGGTCGAGCAGTACTTC
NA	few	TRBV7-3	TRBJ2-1	CASSRIATSSYNEQFF	TGTGCCAGCAGCCGAATAGCGACAAGCTCCTACAATGAGCAGTTCTTC
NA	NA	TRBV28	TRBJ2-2	CASSLVQGHGELFF	TGTGCCAGCAGTTTGGTACAGGGTCACGGGGAGCTGTTTTTT
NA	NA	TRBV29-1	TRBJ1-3	CSVEEGGPGNTIYF	TGCAGCGTTGAAGAAGGAGGGCCTGGAAACACCATATATTTT
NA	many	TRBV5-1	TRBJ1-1	CASSLRSMNTEAFF	TGCGCCAGCAGCTTGCGGTCCATGAACACTGAAGCTTTCTTT
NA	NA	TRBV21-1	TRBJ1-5	CASSKPSWDRAKYSNQPQHF	TGTGCCAGCAGCAAACCAAGCTGGGACAGGGCCAAATATAGCAATCAGCCCCAGCATTTT
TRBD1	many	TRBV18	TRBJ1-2	CASSPQGTGGYGYTF	TGTGCCAGCTCACCCCAAGGGACAGGGGGCTATGGCTACACCTTC
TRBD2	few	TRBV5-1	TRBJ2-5	CASSPSLAGGSLSETQYF	TGCGCCAGCAGCCCAAGTTTAGCGGGGGGGTCTTTGTCAGAGACCCAGTACTTC
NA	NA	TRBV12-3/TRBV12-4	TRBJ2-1	CASSKQGRGYNEQFF	TGTGCCAGCAGCAAGCAGGGGCGAGGTTACAATGAGCAGTTCTTC
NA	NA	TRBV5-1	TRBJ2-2	CASSPDRGSNTGELFF	TGCGCCAGCAGCCCCGATAGGGGTTCGAACACCGGGGAGCTGTTTTTT
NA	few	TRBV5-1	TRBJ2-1	CASSLIQLDEQFF	TGCGCCAGCAGCTTGATTCAACTCGATGAGCAGTTCTTC
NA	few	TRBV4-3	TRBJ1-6	CASSWGEGSPLHF	TGCGCCAGCTCCTGGGGGGAGGGTTCACCCCTCCACTTT
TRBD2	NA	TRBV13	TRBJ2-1	CASSLGSSGGRISYNEQFF	TGTGCCAGCAGCCTAGGGTCTAGCGGGGGGCGAATCTCCTACAATGAGCAGTTCTTC
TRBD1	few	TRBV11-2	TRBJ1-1	CASSLRGGTGGFHTEAFF	TGTGCCAGCAGCCTAAGGGGTGGGACAGGGGGCTTTCACACTGAAGCTTTCTTT
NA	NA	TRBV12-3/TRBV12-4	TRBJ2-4	CASVGPTQNIQYF	TGTGCCAGTGTGGGCCCTACCCAAAACATTCAGTACTTC
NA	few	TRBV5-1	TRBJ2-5	CASSLALGTETQYF	TGCGCCAGCAGCTTGGCACTAGGAACGGAGACCCAGTACTTC
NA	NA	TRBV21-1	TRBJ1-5	CASSNMPIPVDQPQHF	TGTGCCAGCAGCAATATGCCAATACCGGTAGACCAGCCCCAGCATTTT
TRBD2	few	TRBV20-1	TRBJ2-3	CSARDIERGYTDTQYF	TGCAGTGCTAGAGATATCGAGCGGGGTTACACAGATACGCAGTATTTT
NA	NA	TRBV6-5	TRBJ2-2	CASSYSGSTGELFF	TGTGCCAGCAGTTACTCCGGCAGCACCGGGGAGCTGTTTTTT
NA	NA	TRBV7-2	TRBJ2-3	CASSPRRNTQYF	TGTGCCAGCAGCCCCCGACGGAATACGCAGTATTTT
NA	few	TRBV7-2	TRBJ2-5	CASSLERWGETQYF	TGTGCCAGCAGCTTAGAACGGTGGGGAGAGACCCAGTACTTC
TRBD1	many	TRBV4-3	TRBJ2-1	CASSVQGRGNEQFF	TGCGCCAGCAGCGTACAGGGGCGCGGGAATGAGCAGTTCTTC
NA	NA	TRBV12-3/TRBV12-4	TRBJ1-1	CASTSRETGMNTEAFF	TGTGCCAGCACCTCTCGTGAGACAGGCATGAACACTGAAGCTTTCTTT
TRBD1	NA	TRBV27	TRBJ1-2	CASSSQGVYGYTF	TGTGCCAGCAGTTCACAGGGGGTCTATGGCTACACCTTC
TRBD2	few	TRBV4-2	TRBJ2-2	CASSQDGPGGTGELFF	TGTGCCAGCAGCCAAGATGGCCCGGGGGGCACCGGGGAGCTGTTTTTT